This TCR beta chain came from a study of brain T cells in children with intractable seizures. Study-wide results and limits: Clones missing pre-surgery may reflect undersampling of that blood sample.

In regard to this clone: Its cognate antigen is unknown.

Documented time point: blood from clinic visit 5 months post-surgery; TSC patient then seizure free. Surgery cases with the highest brain T cell transcript signatures were chosen for sequencing. Sequenced by immunoSEQ multiplex PCR; TCRdb stores in-frame clones only, minus some. The profile shows a few hundred thousand clones, 85% to 95% of them singletons. The CDR3 runs 16 residues. The V gene's germline CDR1 is SNHLY and CDR2 FYNNEI. V was shortened by 6 bases and J by 0 bases, with 15 bases between the two germline ends. The chain employs TRBV2 and TRBJ2-1; D might be TRBD2 (5 bases). Sequences were derived from peripheral blood, sampled more than 4 months after surgery. This TCR came from a boy under two years old with tuberous sclerosis and intractable seizures. The CDR3 region is CASRRTGQSSYNEQFF. The CDR3 nucleotides read TGTGCCAGCAGACGGACTGGCCAAAGCTCCTACAATGAGCAGTTCTTC.